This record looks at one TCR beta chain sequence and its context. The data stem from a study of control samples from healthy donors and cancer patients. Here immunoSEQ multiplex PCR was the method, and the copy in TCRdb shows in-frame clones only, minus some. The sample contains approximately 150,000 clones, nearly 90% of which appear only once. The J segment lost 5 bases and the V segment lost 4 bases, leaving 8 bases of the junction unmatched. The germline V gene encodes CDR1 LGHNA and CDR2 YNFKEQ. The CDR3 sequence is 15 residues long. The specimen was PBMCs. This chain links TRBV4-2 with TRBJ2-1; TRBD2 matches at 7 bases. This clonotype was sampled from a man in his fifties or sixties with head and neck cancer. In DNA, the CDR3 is TGTGCCAGCAGCCCGGTTGCTAGCGGTAACAATGAGCAGTTCTTC. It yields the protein CASSPVASGNNEQFF.